The 17 T cell receptor beta chains reported below all come from one sample, sequenced in a study of blood T cell repertoires in COVID-19. TCRdb's copy holds only in-frame clones and misses some; the assay was immunoSEQ multiplex PCR. Among 250,000 to 350,000 clones listed, more than 85% were seen once. The specimen sequenced was PBMCs or T cells enriched from blood (not recorded which). These receptors came from a woman aged 25 to 45 who had recovered from COVID-19.

This chain connects TRBV18 to TRBJ2-5, with unresolved D. The length of the CDR3 is 12 residues. The germline V and J ends were trimmed by 3 bases and 4 bases, with 6 bases remaining between them. Germline CDR1 reads KGHSH; CDR2 reads LQKENI. In DNA form, the CDR3 reads TGTGCCAGCTCACCCCCCCTAGAGACCCAGTACTTC. Encoded protein: CASSPPLETQYF. Combining the CDR3 with reference TRBV18 and TRBJ2-5 gives the whole variable domain NAGVMQNPRHLVRRRGQEARLRCSPMKGHSHVYWYRQLPEEGLKFMVYLQKENIIDESGMPKERFSAEFPKEGPSILRIQQVVRGDSAAYFCASSPPLETQYFGPGTRLLVL.

The CDR3 DNA is TGTGCCAGCAGTTACTCCCTAACGCGGGTGGAGGACGAGCAGTACTTC. This gives the protein CASSYSLTRVEDEQYF. The chain carries TRBV6-2 or TRBV6-3 and TRBJ2-7, with a possible D match to TRBD2 (5 bases). The V and J ends lost 0 bases and 5 bases respectively, with 17 bases between them. The germline V gene encodes CDR1 MNHEY and CDR2 SVGEGT. CDR3 length: 16 residues.

V is TRBV5-8 and J is TRBJ2-1; 12 bases are a match to TRBD2. The CDR3 covers 17 residues. V shed 4 bases, J shed 2 bases, and the junction held 7 bases outside the gene matches. From germline, CDR1 is SGHTS and CDR2 YDEGEE. CDR3 sequence reads: CASSPWLAGGPYNEQFF. The CDR3 DNA follows: TGTGCCAGCAGCCCCTGGCTAGCGGGAGGGCCCTACAATGAGCAGTTCTTC.

The chain carries TRBV5-6 and TRBJ2-7, with TRBD1 matching 9 bases. Trimming cost V 7 bases and J 0 bases; bases outside gene matches: 11. The CDR3 is made up of 16 amino acids. Germline values: CDR1 SGHDT, CDR2 YYEEEE. The CDR3 is CASQTAGQGGSYEQYF. The CDR3 DNA reads as TGTGCCAGCCAAACTGCGGGACAGGGAGGCTCCTACGAGCAGTACTTC. Together with reference TRBV5-6 and TRBJ2-7, the CDR3 gives the full variable domain: DAGVTQSPTHLIKTRGQQVTLRCSPKSGHDTVSWYQQALGQGPQFIFQYYEEEERQRGNFPDRFSGHQFPNYSSELNVNALLLGDSALYLCASQTAGQGGSYEQYFGPGTRLTVT.

The gene calls are TRBV28 and TRBJ1-1, with D possibly being TRBD1 (5 bases). The V end lost 11 bases, the J end lost 5 bases, and 18 bases lay between the germline ends. The CDR3 length is 13 residues. The germline V gene encodes CDR1 MDHEN and CDR2 SYDVKM. DNA for the CDR3: TGTGCCGCAGGGCGGGGTAGGGGAACTGAAGCTTTCTTT. Its protein product is CAAGRGRGTEAFF.

This clone turned up a few times. The V gene is TRBV5-1, the J gene TRBJ1-6, with D tentatively TRBD1 (6 bases). The CDR3 sequence is 15 residues long. The ends were cut back, 4 bases at V and 10 bases at J, with 18 bases in the middle. CDR1 and CDR2 from the germline V gene are SGHRS and YFSETQ. CDR3 bases: TGCGCCAGCAGCCCGGGATCAGGGGTTGGATCACCCCTCCACTTT. The encoded protein is CASSPGSGVGSPLHF.

This chain joins TRBV6-5 and TRBJ2-7; D gene ambiguous. The V gene's germline CDR1 is MNHEY and CDR2 SVGAGI. V lost 2 bases and J 0 bases, leaving 8 bases between the germline ends. The CDR3 is 14 amino acids. The CDR3 nucleotides are TGTGCCAGCAGTTACCGCGGCGACTCCTACGAGCAGTACTTC. Translation: CASSYRGDSYEQYF.

The chain joins TRBV5-1 to TRBJ1-6, with 9 bases matching TRBD1. This CDR3 is 17 amino acids long. The V segment lost 2 bases and the J segment 7 bases; nucleotides outside the gene matches: 10. Germline V CDR1 and CDR2: SGHRS, YFSETQ. The CDR3 DNA reads TGCGCCAGCAGCTTTAACACAGGGGGCACAAGCAATTCACCCCTCCACTTT. Amino acid sequence: CASSFNTGGTSNSPLHF.

The chain uses TRBV9 and TRBJ2-3; 8 nucleotides align to TRBD1. This CDR3 is built from 17 residues. V was clipped by 3 bases and J by 5 bases; unmatched bases: 14. From germline, CDR1 is SGDLS and CDR2 YYNGEE. The chain's CDR3 is CASSAHGQGEGEDTQYF. The CDR3 bases are TGTGCCAGCAGCGCTCACGGACAGGGAGAAGGTGAAGATACGCAGTATTTT.

V usage is TRBV5-5 and J usage is TRBJ2-7; tentative D call: TRBD2 (5 bases). V was clipped by 1 base and J by 1 base, with 18 bases between them. CDR1 and CDR2 (germline): SGHKS, YYEKEE (reference sequence). The CDR3 has 17 amino acids. This CDR3 reads CASSLLVGVPSSYEQYF. The CDR3 DNA follows: TGTGCCAGCAGCTTGTTGGTCGGGGTCCCCTCGTCCTACGAGCAGTACTTC.

This clone was recorded once. J is TRBJ2-7 and V is TRBV7-9; 8 bases are a match to TRBD1. The germline V gene encodes CDR1 SEHNR and CDR2 FQNEAQ (reference sequence). CDR3 length equals 16 residues. V gave up 3 bases and J gave up 5 bases; unmatched junction bases: 12. The CDR3 here is CASSFLAGGAGDEQYF. The CDR3 DNA follows: TGTGCCAGCAGCTTCCTCGCAGGGGGCGCTGGCGACGAGCAGTACTTC.

This clone was detected only once. The CDR3 is CASSVDDSGITGELFF. In DNA, the CDR3 is TGTGCCAGCAGCGTAGATGATAGCGGGATAACCGGGGAGCTGTTTTTT. The chain links TRBV9 to TRBJ2-2, with TRBD2 matching over 8 bases. Trimming took 0 bases from V and 5 from J; bases not matched to a gene: 6. Per the germline V gene, CDR1 is SGDLS and CDR2 is YYNGEE. The CDR3 runs to 16 residues.

For this clone: The same CDR3 is also encoded by other DNA sequences in this sample. This sequence joins TRBV28 and TRBJ2-7, with D hard to call. Germline V gives CDR1 MDHEN, CDR2 SYDVKM. Between the trimmed V and J ends, which lost 1 base and 3 bases, there was a span of 4 bases. This CDR3 region has 12 residues. The CDR3, as DNA: TGTGCCAGCAGTTTATCTAGCTACGAGCAGTACTTC. Encoded protein: CASSLSSYEQYF.

The genes are TRBV5-1 and TRBJ2-7, with D tentatively TRBD2 (6 bases). CDR1 and CDR2 (germline): SGHRS, YFSETQ. V was cut by 0 bases and J by 7 bases, with 11 bases left in between. The CDR3 sequence is 13 residues long. The CDR3 region has the DNA TGCGCCAGCAGCTTGGAAGGAGGGCTTGAGCAGTACTTC. This encodes CASSLEGGLEQYF. The full variable domain, rest sourced from reference TRBV5-1 and TRBJ2-7, is KAGVTQTPRYLIKTRGQQVTLSCSPISGHRSVSWYQQTPGQGLQFLFEYFSETQRNKGNFPGRFSGRQFSNSRSEMNVSTLELGDSALYLCASSLEGGLEQYFGPGTRLTVT.

This clone appeared a single time. The CDR3 sequence is CASSLQGSGNTDTQYF. The DNA for the CDR3 is TGTGCCAGCAGTTTACAGGGCAGTGGGAACACAGATACGCAGTATTTT. V and J are TRBV6-5 and TRBJ2-3, with D maybe TRBD1 (6 bases). Germline values: CDR1 MNHEY, CDR2 SVGAGI. The CDR3 is 16 amino acids. Trimming left V 4 bases short and J 2 bases short, with 16 bases between.

The chain couples TRBV7-2 to TRBJ2-2, with D hard to call. The ends were cut back, 0 bases at V and 4 bases at J, with 9 bases in the middle. Germline lookup yields CDR1 SGHTA and CDR2 FQGNSA. The CDR3 runs to 15 residues. CDR3 protein: CASSLAGWVTGELFF. The CDR3 DNA reads TGTGCCAGCAGCTTAGCCGGGTGGGTCACCGGGGAGCTGTTTTTT.

This clone occurred once. The chain is built from TRBV29-1 and TRBJ2-2; TRBD2 is a possible D gene (6 bases). Germline values: CDR1 SQVTM, CDR2 ANQGSEA. The CDR3 consists of 14 residues. V was clipped by 6 bases and J by 4 bases, with 15 bases between them. CDR3 sequence: CSVIPAGRTGELFF. CDR3 nucleotides: TGCAGCGTGATCCCGGCGGGGCGCACCGGGGAGCTGTTTTTT.